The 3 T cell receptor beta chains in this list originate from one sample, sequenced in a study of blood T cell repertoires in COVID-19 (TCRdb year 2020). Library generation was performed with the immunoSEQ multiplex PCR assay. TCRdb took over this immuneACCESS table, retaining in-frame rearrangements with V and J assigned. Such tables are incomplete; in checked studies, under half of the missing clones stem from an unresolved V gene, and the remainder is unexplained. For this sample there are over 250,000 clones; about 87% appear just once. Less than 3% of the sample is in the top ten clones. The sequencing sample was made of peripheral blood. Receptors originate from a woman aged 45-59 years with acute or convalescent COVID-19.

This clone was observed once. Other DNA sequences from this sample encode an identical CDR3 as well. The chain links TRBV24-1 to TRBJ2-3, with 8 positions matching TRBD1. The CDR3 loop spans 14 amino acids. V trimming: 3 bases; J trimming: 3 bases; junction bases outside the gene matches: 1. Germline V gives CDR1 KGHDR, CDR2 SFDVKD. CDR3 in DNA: TGTGCCACCAGTGATCGGACAGGGACAGATACGCAGTATTTT. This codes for CATSDRTGTDTQYF.

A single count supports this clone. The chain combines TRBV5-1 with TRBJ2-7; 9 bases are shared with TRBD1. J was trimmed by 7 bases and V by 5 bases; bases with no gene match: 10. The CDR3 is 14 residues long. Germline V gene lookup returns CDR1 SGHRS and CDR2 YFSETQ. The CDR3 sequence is CASSQQGALVEQYF. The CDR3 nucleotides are TGCGCCAGCAGTCAACAGGGGGCGCTGGTGGAGCAGTACTTC.

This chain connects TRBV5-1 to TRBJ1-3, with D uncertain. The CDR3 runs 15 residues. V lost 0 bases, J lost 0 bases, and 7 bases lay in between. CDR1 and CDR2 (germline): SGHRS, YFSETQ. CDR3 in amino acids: CASSLGGSSGNTIYF. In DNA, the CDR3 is TGCGCCAGCAGCTTGGGAGGGAGCTCTGGAAACACCATATATTTT.